Each of the 19 T cell receptor beta chains below was sequenced from the same sample in a study of blood T cells in healthy people across ages. For the second PCR, which ran for 7 to 11 cycles, a sample-barcoded 5' primer and a J-beta primer mix were used. TCRdb used MiXCR to reprocess the 5' RACE reads, holding one entry per CDR3 protein. The table has some 1.4 million distinct CDR3 sequences, roughly 40% seen once. Sequenced input: blood. The source of these receptors is a woman between 18 and 30 years old in good health.

The chain combines TRBV29-1 with TRBJ1-2, with a weak D call TRBD1 (6 bases). This CDR3 comprises 11 residues. Germline V gene data show CDR1 as SQVTM and CDR2 as ANQGSEA. The germline V and J ends were trimmed by 5 bases and 7 bases, with 11 bases remaining between them. In nucleotides, the CDR3 is TGCAGCGTTAGGGGGGAGGGTGGCTACACCTTC. It is translated as CSVRGEGGYTF.

This clonotype has a handful of counts. The J gene is TRBJ1-2, the V gene TRBV6-5; D possibly corresponds to TRBD1 (6 bases). The CDR3 is 13 amino acids. V was cut by 5 bases and J by 7 bases, with 14 bases left in between. Germline values: CDR1 MNHEY, CDR2 SVGAGI. CDR3 residues: CASSRQAIGGYTF. CDR3 nucleotide sequence: TGTGCCAGCAGTCGACAGGCTATAGGTGGCTACACCTTC.

The chain has TRBV7-2 and TRBJ2-1, with D possibly being TRBD2 (5 bases). The CDR3 contains 14 residues. Germline assignment: CDR1 SGHTA and CDR2 FQGNSA. The V end lost 3 bases, the J end lost 3 bases, and 9 bases lay between the germline ends. CDR3 DNA sequence: TGTGCCAGCAGCTTTCGGACTCTCTACAATGAGCAGTTCTTC. This translates into CASSFRTLYNEQFF.

The chain employs TRBV3-1 and TRBJ1-5; unclear D gene. Trimming stripped 1 base from V and 9 bases from J, with 7 bases between. This CDR3 spans 12 amino acids. Germline V gene sequence: CDR1 LGHDT, CDR2 YNNKEL (reference sequence). As DNA, the CDR3 is TGTGCCAGCAGCCAAGGAGGTGGGCCCCAGCATTTT. Protein: CASSQGGGPQHF.

V and J are TRBV12-3 or TRBV12-4 and TRBJ2-2; 7 bases are a match to TRBD1. The V and J ends lost 7 bases and 5 bases, in that order; junction bases with no gene match: 10. The CDR3 covers 15 residues. CDR3 region: CASTLRGSLTGELFF. The CDR3 DNA is TGTGCCAGCACCCTCAGGGGGTCCTTAACCGGGGAGCTGTTTTTT.

The gene calls are TRBV5-1 and TRBJ2-1; maybe TRBD2 (6 bases). Trimming cost V 3 bases and J 9 bases, with 13 bases left between them. Germline values: CDR1 SGHRS, CDR2 YFSETQ. The CDR3 length is 13 residues. CDR3 sequence reads: CASSWAVGGEQFF. The CDR3 DNA reads TGCGCCAGCAGCTGGGCCGTCGGGGGTGAGCAGTTCTTC.

The chain employs TRBV5-1 and TRBJ2-7; the D gene could be TRBD1 or TRBD2 (5 bases each). Germline assignment: CDR1 SGHRS and CDR2 YFSETQ. The CDR3 is made up of 14 amino acids. Trimming took 4 bases from V and 6 from J, leaving 17 bases between them. The CDR3 sequence is CASSPNWGSFEQYF. CDR3 sequence (DNA): TGCGCCAGCAGCCCTAACTGGGGGAGTTTCGAGCAGTACTTC.

The CDR3 nucleotides are TGTGCCAGCAGCTTATTGTCGCAGGGGGTTGTGGAGCAGTACTTC. This translates into CASSLLSQGVVEQYF. The chain links TRBV7-2 to TRBJ2-4; 7 bases map to TRBD1. With V trimmed by 2 bases and J by 13 bases, 14 bases remained unmatched. The germline V gene has CDR1 SGHTA and CDR2 FQGNSA. CDR3 length: 15 amino acids.

This clonotype showed up just a few times. The chain recombines TRBV12-3 or TRBV12-4 with TRBJ1-1, with D perhaps TRBD1 (5 bases). This CDR3 contains 14 residues. Trimming stripped 7 bases from V and 6 bases from J, with 18 bases between. CDR3 nucleotide sequence: TGTGCCAGCACGGGTACTGGGGGAGGCGCTGAAGCTTTCTTT. It is translated as CASTGTGGGAEAFF.

This chain uses TRBV28 with TRBJ2-1, with 11 bases matching TRBD2. The CDR3 contains 15 residues. The trim removed 7 bases at V and 4 bases at J, leaving 6 bases unmatched. The germline V gene has CDR1 MDHEN and CDR2 SYDVKM. The CDR3 reads CASISGGAWYNEQFF. The CDR3 coding sequence is TGTGCCAGCATTAGCGGGGGGGCCTGGTACAATGAGCAGTTCTTC.

Many counts were recorded for this clonotype. The genes are TRBV30 and TRBJ2-7; D might be TRBD2 (6 bases). The CDR3 length is 12 residues. Germline V gene data show CDR1 as GTSNPN and CDR2 as SVGIG (reference sequence). Between the trimmed V and J ends, which lost 3 bases and 0 bases, there was a span of 6 bases. The CDR3 here is CAWRGLSYEQYF. The CDR3 DNA is TGTGCCTGGAGGGGACTCTCCTACGAGCAGTACTTC. Combining the CDR3 with reference TRBV30 and TRBJ2-7 gives the whole variable domain SQTIHQWPATLVQPVGSPLSLECTVEGTSNPNLYWYRQAAGRGLQLLFYSVGIGQISSEVPQNLSASRPQDRQFILSSKKLLLSDSGFYLCAWRGLSYEQYFGPGTRLTVT.

The chain couples TRBV20-1 to TRBJ2-4; 10 bases are shared with TRBD2. The J call is in doubt because the DNA end fits TRBJ2-5 better. The CDR3 is 13 amino acids. Germline CDR1 reads DFQATT; CDR2 reads SNEGSKA (reference sequence). The chain's CDR3 is CSAQSGGAETQYF. The CDR3 DNA reads TGCAGTGCTCAAAGCGGGGGGGCGGAGACCCAGTACTTC.

The V gene is TRBV21-1, the J gene TRBJ1-1; TRBD1 reflects the table's D call only, with no check against the DNA. TRBV21-1 corresponds to a pseudogene. CDR3 length: 12 amino acids. The CDR3 region has the DNA TGTGCCAGCAGCAAAGACGGGGGGCTAGCTTTCTTT. Its protein is CASSKDGGLAFF.

V gene TRBV2 combines with J gene TRBJ2-5; 10 bases are shared with TRBD2. Gene TRBJ2-7 matches the end of the DNA better, so the J call may be wrong. In germline, CDR1 is SNHLY, CDR2 FYNNEI. The CDR3 totals 16 residues. CDR3 nucleotide sequence: TGTGCCAGCAGTGAAAGGCTTGCTAGCGGGAGCTACGAGCAGTACTTC. Protein sequence: CASSERLASGSYEQYF.

This clonotype has more than one count but fewer than ten. This chain joins TRBV4-1 and TRBJ2-5; no clear D. With the DNA end fitting TRBJ2-7 better, the J assignment may be wrong. CDR3 length equals 14 residues. In germline, CDR1 is MGHRA, CDR2 YSYEKL. The chain's CDR3 is CASSQTSGTNEQYF. CDR3 coding DNA: TGCGCCAGCAGCCAAACCTCAGGTACCAACGAGCAGTACTTC.

This clonotype showed up just a few times. V gene TRBV12-3 or TRBV12-4 combines with J gene TRBJ2-4; TRBD2 matches 8 bases. With 4 bases clipped from V and 1 base from J, the junction kept 6 bases outside the gene matches. The CDR3 is 16 amino acids. For the CDR3, the DNA is TGTGCCAGCAGTTCCCGGGGGGGCTCTGCCAAAAACATTCAGTACTTC. Translating it yields CASSSRGGSAKNIQYF.

This clonotype was counted a few times. The chain uses TRBV6-5 and TRBJ2-5; 7 bases agree with TRBD2. The junction had 4 bases not matched to a gene; V was cut back by 5 bases and J by 4 bases. The CDR3 has 13 amino acids. Germline lookup yields CDR1 MNHEY and CDR2 SVGAGI. CDR3 sequence: CASSGGGSETQYF. The DNA for the CDR3 is TGTGCCAGCAGTGGGGGGGGTTCAGAGACCCAGTACTTC.

This clonotype occurred a few times. The rearrangement uses TRBV28 and TRBJ1-4; 9 positions match TRBD1. Germline V CDR1 and CDR2: MDHEN, SYDVKM. The CDR3 extends over 16 amino acids. Losses at the gene ends were 4 bases for V and 8 bases for J; bases not matched to a gene: 11. CDR3 bases: TGTGCCAGCAGTTCTTCACAGGGGGCGAAATACGAAAAACTGTTTTTT. It yields the protein CASSSSQGAKYEKLFF. Using reference TRBV28 and TRBJ1-4 for the parts outside the CDR3, the full variable domain is DVKVTQSSRYLVKRTGEKVFLECVQDMDHENMFWYRQDPGLGLRLIYFSYDVKMKEKGDIPEGYSVSREKKERFSLILESASTNQTSMYLCASSSSQGAKYEKLFFGSGTQLSVL.

V is TRBV7-8 and J is TRBJ2-5; maybe TRBD1 (5 bases). The germline gives CDR1 SGHVS, CDR2 FQNEAQ. V was pared by 6 bases and J by 11 bases, with 28 bases between. CDR3 length equals 16 residues. The CDR3 protein is CASSRPLGRLDNEQYF. The CDR3 DNA sequence: TGTGCCAGCAGTCGGCCTTTGGGGCGCTTAGACAATGAGCAGTACTTC.